The present T cell receptor beta chain was sequenced within a study of blood T cell repertoires in COVID-19. The CDR3 loop spans 15 amino acids. The germline V gene has CDR1 SGDLS and CDR2 YYNGEE. After removal of 3 bases from V and 7 bases from J, the junction contained 2 bases not matched to a gene. This table comes from immunoSEQ multiplex PCR, and its TCRdb copy is limited to in-frame clones, with some not included. The sample holds some 100,000 clones; about 91% are singletons and the top ten take around 2%. The V and J genes are TRBV9 and TRBJ2-1; 15 positions match TRBD2. The clonotype originates from a middle-aged man with COVID-19, enrolled during active disease. The sequenced sample was peripheral blood. The CDR3 DNA is TGTGCCAGCAGCGCGGGACTAGCGGGGGGAAATGAGCAGTTCTTC. Its translation is CASSAGLAGGNEQFF.